This T cell receptor (beta chain) was sequenced during a study of T cell repertoires in cytomegalovirus infection. Study results and limitations: Carriers of CMV and the relevant HLA type were discriminated by public TCR beta frequency. CMV-specific TCR beta clonotypes restricted by HLA-C dominated the ex vivo response.

V dropped 2 bases and J dropped 8 bases, with 15 bases sitting between them. This CDR3 has 14 residues. This clonotype has at least ten counts. The antigen remains undetermined. TCRdb ran MiXCR on the reads and lists one entry per CDR3 protein. Among 100,000 to 150,000 distinct CDR3 sequences, 7% to 10% were seen once, and the ten largest hold roughly 9.1%. Sequenced input: PBMCs. The sequence came from a human donor in good health (CMV status not recorded). Some clones in this sample may be carry-over from other donors' samples. The genes are TRBV12-3 or TRBV12-4 and TRBJ1-2; D perhaps matches TRBD1 (5 bases). The CDR3 DNA reads as TGTGCCAGCAGTTTAAAGGCGGGGGACTTAGGCTACACCTTC. Its translation is CASSLKAGDLGYTF.